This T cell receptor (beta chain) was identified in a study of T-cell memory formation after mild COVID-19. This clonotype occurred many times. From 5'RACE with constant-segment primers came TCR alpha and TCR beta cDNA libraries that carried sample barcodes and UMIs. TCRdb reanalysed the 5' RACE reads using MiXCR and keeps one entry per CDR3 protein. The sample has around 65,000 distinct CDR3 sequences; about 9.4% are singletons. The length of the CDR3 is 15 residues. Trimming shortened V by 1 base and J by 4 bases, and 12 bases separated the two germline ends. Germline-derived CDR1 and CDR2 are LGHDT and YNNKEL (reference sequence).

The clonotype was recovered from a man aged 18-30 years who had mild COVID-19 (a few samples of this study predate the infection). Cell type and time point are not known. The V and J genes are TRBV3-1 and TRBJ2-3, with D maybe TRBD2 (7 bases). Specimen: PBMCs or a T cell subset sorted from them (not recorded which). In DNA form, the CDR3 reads TGTGCCAGCAGCCAAGGCGGGGGCCCATCAGATACGCAGTATTTT. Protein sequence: CASSQGGGPSDTQYF.